This is a list of T cell receptor beta chains from one sample in a study of CD8+CD57+ T cells in acquired aplastic anemia. MiXCR, run by TCRdb on the reads, gives a single entry per CDR3 protein. The sample carries some 150,000 distinct CDR3 sequences, around 50% recorded once. Sequencing was carried out using sorted CD4+, CD8+, or CD8+CD57+ T cells (not recorded which) from PBMCs. These receptors originate from a human donor with aplastic anemia. CDR3s include the opening cysteine and the closing phenylalanine or tryptophan. A D gene is named only where the DNA matches it firmly. Some rows mark clone size as missing; the rest say once, few, many or name a class of expanded clone.

V gene: TRBV19
D gene: TRBD1
J gene: TRBJ1-2
clone size: many
CDR3 protein: CASHLPGGHPDYGYTF
CDR3 DNA: TGTGCCAGCCACCTCCCAGGGGGGCACCCGGACTATGGCTACACCTTC

V gene: TRBV2
D gene: NA
J gene: TRBJ1-3
clone size: NA
CDR3 protein: CASLEVGNTIYF
CDR3 DNA: TGTGCCAGTCTCGAGGTTGGGAACACCATATATTTT

V gene: TRBV27
D gene: NA
J gene: TRBJ2-3
clone size: NA
CDR3 protein: CASSLGGPTDTQYF
CDR3 DNA: TGTGCCAGCAGTTTAGGAGGGCCCACAGATACGCAGTATTTT

V gene: TRBV12-3/TRBV12-4
D gene: TRBD1
J gene: TRBJ1-4
clone size: many
CDR3 protein: CASSLTGANEKLFF
CDR3 DNA: TGTGCCAGCAGCCTGACAGGGGCTAATGAAAAACTGTTTTTT

V gene: TRBV12-3/TRBV12-4
D gene: TRBD1
J gene: TRBJ1-6
clone size: many
CDR3 protein: CASIPGGPNNSPLHF
CDR3 DNA: TGTGCCAGCATCCCAGGGGGCCCCAATAATTCACCCCTCCACTTT

V gene: TRBV12-3/TRBV12-4
D gene: NA
J gene: TRBJ2-7
clone size: NA
CDR3 protein: CASSLGARDYEQYF
CDR3 DNA: TGTGCCAGCAGCCTAGGGGCCAGGGACTACGAGCAGTACTTC

V gene: TRBV7-6
D gene: NA
J gene: TRBJ2-5
clone size: NA
CDR3 protein: CASSFGQETQYF
CDR3 DNA: TGTGCCAGCAGCTTTGGGCAAGAGACCCAGTACTTC

V gene: TRBV6-1
D gene: TRBD1
J gene: TRBJ2-7
clone size: many
CDR3 protein: CASRAGQAYEQYF
CDR3 DNA: TGTGCCAGCAGGGCCGGACAGGCCTACGAGCAGTACTTC

V gene: TRBV2
D gene: TRBD1
J gene: TRBJ2-7
clone size: NA
CDR3 protein: CASSEWGTGPSGQYF
CDR3 DNA: TGTGCCAGCAGTGAATGGGGGACAGGCCCAAGTGGGCAGTACTTC

V gene: TRBV20-1
D gene: NA
J gene: TRBJ2-6
clone size: many
CDR3 protein: CSALYLYPSGANVLTF
CDR3 DNA: TGCAGTGCTCTATACTTGTACCCCTCTGGGGCCAACGTCCTGACTTTC

V gene: TRBV10-3
D gene: NA
J gene: TRBJ1-6
clone size: NA
CDR3 protein: CAISVLGSPLHF
CDR3 DNA: TGTGCCATCAGTGTTTTAGGTTCACCCCTCCACTTT

V gene: TRBV20-1
D gene: TRBD1
J gene: TRBJ1-5
clone size: NA
CDR3 protein: CSASGTGSIEQPQHF
CDR3 DNA: TGCAGTGCTAGCGGGACAGGGAGCATCGAACAGCCCCAGCATTTT

V gene: TRBV20-1
D gene: NA
J gene: TRBJ2-5
clone size: many
CDR3 protein: CSAPRDFRGETQYF
CDR3 DNA: TGCAGTGCCCCCCGGGACTTCAGGGGAGAGACCCAGTACTTC

V gene: TRBV5-1
D gene: TRBD1
J gene: TRBJ1-6
clone size: few
CDR3 protein: CASSWGTGFGSPLHF
CDR3 DNA: TGCGCCAGCAGCTGGGGGACAGGGTTTGGTTCACCCCTCCACTTT

V gene: TRBV5-1
D gene: NA
J gene: TRBJ2-3
clone size: many
CDR3 protein: CASSLDGTATDTQYF
CDR3 DNA: TGCGCCAGCAGCTTGGACGGGACTGCCACAGATACGCAGTATTTT

V gene: TRBV6-2/TRBV6-3
D gene: NA
J gene: TRBJ1-5
clone size: many
CDR3 protein: CASSYSWGLQHF
CDR3 DNA: TGTGCCAGCAGTTACTCTTGGGGGCTCCAGCATTTT

V gene: TRBV11-1
D gene: TRBD1
J gene: TRBJ1-6
clone size: many
CDR3 protein: CASSGTVNLPLYNSPLHF
CDR3 DNA: TGTGCCAGCAGCGGGACAGTGAATCTACCCCTTTATAATTCACCCCTCCACTTT